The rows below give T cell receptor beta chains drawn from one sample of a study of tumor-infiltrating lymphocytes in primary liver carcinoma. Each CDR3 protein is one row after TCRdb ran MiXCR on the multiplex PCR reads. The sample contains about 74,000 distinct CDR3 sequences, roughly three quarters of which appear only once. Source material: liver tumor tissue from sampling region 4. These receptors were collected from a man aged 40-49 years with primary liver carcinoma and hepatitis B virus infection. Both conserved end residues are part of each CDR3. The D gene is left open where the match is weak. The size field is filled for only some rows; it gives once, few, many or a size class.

CDR3nt: TGTGCCAGCAGCTTAGCGGGAGACGTTGAGCAGTTCTTC; CDR3aa: CASSLAGDVEQFF; j_gene: TRBJ2-1; v_gene: TRBV5-4; d_gene: TRBD2; abundance: many
CDR3nt: TGTGCCAGCAGCACCCGGGACCCTGCGAACAATGAGCAGTTCTTC; CDR3aa: CASSTRDPANNEQFF; j_gene: TRBJ2-1; v_gene: TRBV11-2; d_gene: -; abundance: medium-sized
CDR3nt: TGTGTCTGTAGGGGTGGCTCCCCTCCCTCCTACGAGCAGTACTTC; CDR3aa: CVCRGGSPPSYEQYF; j_gene: TRBJ2-7; v_gene: TRBV6-5; d_gene: -; abundance: -
CDR3nt: TGTGCCAGCAGCAGGGACAGGGAGACCCAGTACTTC; CDR3aa: CASSRDRETQYF; j_gene: TRBJ2-5; v_gene: TRBV7-9; d_gene: TRBD1; abundance: many
CDR3nt: TGCAGTGCTGGGGACTGGTCCAATGAGCAGTTCTTC; CDR3aa: CSAGDWSNEQFF; j_gene: TRBJ2-1; v_gene: TRBV20-1; d_gene: -; abundance: once
CDR3nt: TGTGCCAGCAGTGATGGTCGCTACACCTTC; CDR3aa: CASSDGRYTF; j_gene: TRBJ1-2; v_gene: TRBV6-1; d_gene: -; abundance: many
CDR3nt: TGTGCCTGGAGTGTACAGGGGGCCTACAATGAGCAGTTCTTC; CDR3aa: CAWSVQGAYNEQFF; j_gene: TRBJ2-1; v_gene: TRBV30; d_gene: TRBD1; abundance: -
CDR3nt: TGTGCCAGCAGTGGGACCGTTCTGGGCACAGATACGCTGTATTTT; CDR3aa: CASSGTVLGTDTLYF; j_gene: TRBJ2-3; v_gene: TRBV6-1; d_gene: -; abundance: -
CDR3nt: TGCGCCAGCAGCCAAGAGGGGTCCGGGACTAGTATCGGGTACGAGCAGTACTTC; CDR3aa: CASSQEGSGTSIGYEQYF; j_gene: TRBJ2-7; v_gene: TRBV4-1; d_gene: TRBD2; abundance: -
CDR3nt: TGTACCAGCAGCTACCTAGCAGTCACTAGCTCAGATACGCAGTATTTT; CDR3aa: CTSSYLAVTSSDTQYF; j_gene: TRBJ2-3; v_gene: TRBV5-6; d_gene: -; abundance: few
CDR3nt: TGTGCCGGGTCAGCGGGAGGACCGGATGAGCAGTCCTTC; CDR3aa: CAGSAGGPDEQSF; j_gene: TRBJ2-1; v_gene: TRBV10-3; d_gene: TRBD2; abundance: -
CDR3nt: TGCAGCACGCTCCTGGGGAGGACAGCGTACGAGCAATACTTC; CDR3aa: CSTLLGRTAYEQYF; j_gene: TRBJ2-7; v_gene: TRBV29-1; d_gene: -; abundance: -
CDR3nt: TGTGCCAGCAGTCCGACAGGGCGGACCGGGGAGCTGTTTTTT; CDR3aa: CASSPTGRTGELFF; j_gene: TRBJ2-2; v_gene: TRBV28; d_gene: TRBD1; abundance: many
CDR3nt: TGTGCCCTCGGGGGGGTGGGGGGGATCAATCAGCCCCAGCATTTT; CDR3aa: CALGGVGGINQPQHF; j_gene: TRBJ1-5; v_gene: TRBV28; d_gene: -; abundance: -
CDR3nt: TGTGTCAGCGAGGGCTGGGGGACGGCGAACATTGAAGCTTTCTTT; CDR3aa: CVSEGWGTANIEAFF; j_gene: TRBJ1-1; v_gene: TRBV6-1; d_gene: -; abundance: -
CDR3nt: TGTGCCTGGAGTGTAGGTCGACTTTCCACGGGGGATACGCAGTATTTT; CDR3aa: CAWSVGRLSTGDTQYF; j_gene: TRBJ2-3; v_gene: TRBV30; d_gene: -; abundance: many
CDR3nt: TGTGCCGGCCGGAGTGGGGGGGGAGCCTACGAGCAGTACTTC; CDR3aa: CAGRSGGGAYEQYF; j_gene: TRBJ2-7; v_gene: TRBV28; d_gene: TRBD2; abundance: -
CDR3nt: TGCCGATTGCCGGGACAGGGGGTGGATGAGCAGTTCTTC; CDR3aa: CRLPGQGVDEQFF; j_gene: TRBJ2-1; v_gene: TRBV29-1; d_gene: TRBD1; abundance: -
CDR3nt: TGTGCCAGCAACTTTGATCAGGACAGGGTCTGCACCGGGGAGCTGTTTTTT; CDR3aa: CASNFDQDRVCTGELFF; j_gene: TRBJ2-2; v_gene: TRBV11-2; d_gene: TRBD1; abundance: -
CDR3nt: TGCAGCATTGAAGGCCGGGACGAGCAGTATTTC; CDR3aa: CSIEGRDEQYF; j_gene: TRBJ2-7; v_gene: TRBV29-1; d_gene: -; abundance: -
CDR3nt: TGTGCCAGCAGCAGGGGGGGAGCGTACCAAGAGACCCAGTACTTC; CDR3aa: CASSRGGAYQETQYF; j_gene: TRBJ2-5; v_gene: TRBV2; d_gene: -; abundance: -
CDR3nt: TGTGCCAGCACTCTCGGGGGGGCGGATGAGCAGTTCTTC; CDR3aa: CASTLGGADEQFF; j_gene: TRBJ2-1; v_gene: TRBV11-1; d_gene: TRBD2; abundance: medium-sized
CDR3nt: TGTGCCAACAGCTCCGGGGGATTAGGGGAGACCCTGTACTTC; CDR3aa: CANSSGGLGETLYF; j_gene: TRBJ2-5; v_gene: TRBV11-2; d_gene: -; abundance: -
CDR3nt: TGTGCTAGCAACTCACCGGGACAGGGGGCCTACGAGCAGTACTTC; CDR3aa: CASNSPGQGAYEQYF; j_gene: TRBJ2-7; v_gene: TRBV5-6; d_gene: TRBD1; abundance: -
CDR3nt: TGCAGCGTTGAAGGGCACGACCCTAACAATGAGCAGTTCTTC; CDR3aa: CSVEGHDPNNEQFF; j_gene: TRBJ2-1; v_gene: TRBV29-1; d_gene: -; abundance: medium-sized
CDR3nt: TGTGCCAGCAGTCTCCGACAGGAAACCTACGAGCAGTACTTC; CDR3aa: CASSLRQETYEQYF; j_gene: TRBJ2-7; v_gene: TRBV27; d_gene: -; abundance: few
CDR3nt: TGTGCCAGCAGTTTCCCCGCTGGAGGGAATGAGCAGATCTTC; CDR3aa: CASSFPAGGNEQIF; j_gene: TRBJ2-1; v_gene: TRBV28; d_gene: -; abundance: -
CDR3nt: TGTGCCAGCAGCCCAGGGACATTGAATCAGCCCCAGCATTTT; CDR3aa: CASSPGTLNQPQHF; j_gene: TRBJ1-5; v_gene: TRBV7-8; d_gene: -; abundance: many